The 22 T cell receptor beta chains below all came from one sample that was sequenced in a study of blood T cells in healthy people across ages. Next came a second PCR, run for about 6 to 12 cycles, which used a sample-barcoded 5' primer along with a J-beta primer mix. MiXCR, run by TCRdb on the 5' RACE reads, gives a single entry per CDR3 protein. The sample records about 730,000 distinct CDR3 sequences, around 40% being singletons. Sample: blood. Receptors originate from a woman in her sixties or seventies in good health.

This clonotype showed up many times. The rearrangement joins TRBV29-1 to TRBJ2-6, with D perhaps being TRBD1 or TRBD2 (5 bases each). V was shortened by 4 bases and J by 0 bases, with 10 bases between the two germline ends. Germline loops: CDR1 SQVTM, CDR2 ANQGSEA. The CDR3 covers 15 residues. CDR3 protein: CSVGDLNSGANVLTF. The CDR3 DNA is TGCAGCGTTGGGGACCTAAACTCTGGGGCCAACGTCCTGACTTTC.

The rearrangement uses TRBV6-1 and TRBJ2-7; TRBD2 is a possible D gene (6 bases). In germline, CDR1 is MNHNS, CDR2 SASEGT. CDR3 length equals 15 residues. Trimming pared 5 bases from V and 4 bases from J, leaving 18 bases between. The CDR3 reads CASSSPQVGGYEQYF. CDR3 sequence (DNA): TGTGCCAGCAGTAGCCCTCAAGTTGGGGGGTACGAGCAGTACTTC.

The CDR3 reads CASSFQGPNEKLFF. DNA of the CDR3: TGTGCCAGCAGTTTTCAGGGCCCTAATGAAAAACTGTTTTTT. The chain uses TRBV27 and TRBJ1-4; perhaps TRBD1 as D (5 bases). Trimming removed 3 bases from V and 3 bases from J, with 8 bases in between. The CDR3 covers 14 residues. Germline V gene lookup returns CDR1 MNHEY and CDR2 SMNVEV (reference sequence).

Worth noting for this clonotype: A junction end diverges from the germline sequence, so it may reflect a read error. CDR3 in amino acids: CACSIQGQGVTGYTF. CDR3 bases: TGTGCCTGCAGCATACAAGGACAGGGGGTTACGGGCTACACCTTC. The chain combines TRBV14 with TRBJ1-2; 10 nucleotides line up with TRBD1. Germline CDR1 SGHDN, CDR2 FVKESK. The CDR3 is 15 residues long. Full variable domain (rest looked up from reference TRBV14 and TRBJ1-2): EAGVTQFPSHSVIEKGQTVTLRCDPISGHDNLYWYRRVMGKEIKFLLHFVKESKQDESGMPNNRFLAERTGGTYSTLKVQPAELEDSGVYFCACSIQGQGVTGYTFGSGTRLTVV.

Regarding this clonotype: It may be a read error: a sequence one base away is much more abundant. The chain joins TRBV7-9 to TRBJ2-5, with 7 bases lining up with TRBD2. The DNA end favors TRBJ2-1, so the J call may be wrong. The length of the CDR3 is 13 residues. From germline, CDR1 is SEHNR and CDR2 FQNEAQ (reference sequence). The CDR3 nucleotides read TGTGCCAGCAGTGCGGGAGTTCGAGAGACCCAGTTCTTC. Translating it yields CASSAGVRETQFF.

This clonotype was observed at least ten times. The chain combines TRBV6-6 with TRBJ2-1; tentatively, D is TRBD2 (6 bases). Germline V gene sequence: CDR1 MNHNY, CDR2 SVGAGI (reference sequence). The CDR3 runs 13 residues. Trimming took off 7 bases at V and 4 bases at J, with 11 bases between the two ends. CDR3 sequence reads: CASIGSAYNEQFF. The CDR3 nucleotides are TGTGCCAGCATCGGGAGCGCTTACAATGAGCAGTTCTTC.

The rearrangement joins TRBV19 to TRBJ2-2; D gene unclear. V was cut by 7 bases and J by 3 bases, with 9 bases left in between. Germline CDR1 reads LNHDA; CDR2 reads SQIVND (reference sequence). The CDR3 totals 13 residues. The CDR3, as DNA: TGTGCCAGTAATTCGGGTTACACCGGGGAGCTGTTTTTT. Translating gives CASNSGYTGELFF.

A few counts support this clonotype. The chain links TRBV28 to TRBJ2-3; D is unclear. CDR3 size: 12 residues. Germline assignment: CDR1 MDHEN and CDR2 SYDVKM. The V end was cut by 2 bases, the J end by 5 bases, with 5 bases between. The CDR3 region is CASSLPRDTQYF. The DNA for the CDR3 is TGTGCCAGCAGTTTACCGCGAGATACGCAGTATTTT.

The chain carries TRBV5-5 and TRBJ1-6; D gene ambiguous. Trimming left V 2 bases short and J 7 bases short, with 13 bases between. Germline V gene data show CDR1 as SGHKS and CDR2 as YYEKEE (reference sequence). The CDR3 extends over 15 amino acids. As DNA, the CDR3 is TGTGCCAGCAGCTTAGCCGGTACAGAAAATTCACCCCTCCACTTT. Translation gives CASSLAGTENSPLHF.

This clonotype showed up just once. The chain has TRBV20-1 and TRBJ1-1, with unresolved D. This CDR3 contains 11 residues. The ends were cut back, 5 bases at V and 4 bases at J, with 8 bases in the middle. Germline V gene sequence: CDR1 DFQATT, CDR2 SNEGSKA (reference sequence). This CDR3 reads CSAVVGTEAFF. The CDR3 nucleotides are TGCAGTGCTGTGGTGGGCACTGAAGCTTTCTTT.

This clonotype was detected only once. One end of the junction does not line up with germline, which may come from a read error. This chain joins TRBV7-9 and TRBJ2-3; D remains ambiguous. Germline-derived CDR1 and CDR2 are SEHNR and FQNEAQ (reference sequence). The CDR3 contains 14 residues. The CDR3 region is CASSLDDPTDTQYF. CDR3 in DNA: TGTGCTAGCAGCTTAGATGACCCCACAGATACGCAGTATTTT.

This clonotype was counted a few times. The rearrangement links TRBV6-1 to TRBJ2-6, with 7 nucleotides matching TRBD1. Germline V gene data show CDR1 as MNHNS and CDR2 as SASEGT. The CDR3 sequence is 18 residues long. The V segment lost 5 bases and the J segment 0 bases; nucleotides outside the gene matches: 10. The CDR3 coding sequence is TGTGCCAGCAGTCCCAGCGACAGGGAACTCTCTGGGGCCAACGTCCTGACTTTC. Its protein is CASSPSDRELSGANVLTF.

In this sample, this clonotype turned up a few times. This chain connects TRBV20-1 to TRBJ2-7; D gene uncertain. V dropped 4 bases and J dropped 5 bases, with 9 bases sitting between them. This CDR3 region has 11 residues. Germline V lookup: CDR1 DFQATT, CDR2 SNEGSKA (reference sequence). The CDR3 region is CSATYFDEQYF. Written as DNA, the CDR3 is TGCAGTGCTACCTATTTCGACGAGCAGTACTTC.

This clonotype was seen just once. The rearrangement links TRBV20-1 to TRBJ2-7; D is uncertain. Germline assignment: CDR1 DFQATT and CDR2 SNEGSKA (reference sequence). The CDR3 covers 11 residues. Trimming removed 3 bases from V and 2 bases from J, with 5 bases in between. The CDR3 sequence: CSASSAYEQYF. CDR3 DNA sequence: TGCAGTGCTAGTTCAGCCTACGAGCAGTACTTC.

The V gene is TRBV20-1, the J gene TRBJ1-5; possibly TRBD1 for D (5 bases). The ends were cut back, 6 bases at V and 5 bases at J, with 17 bases in the middle. The CDR3 loop spans 14 amino acids. Per the germline V gene, CDR1 is DFQATT and CDR2 is SNEGSKA (reference sequence). The chain's CDR3 is CSAVGPFLDQPQHF. CDR3 coding DNA: TGCAGTGCCGTGGGACCGTTTCTTGATCAGCCCCAGCATTTT.

This clonotype was recorded many times. This sequence joins TRBV7-9 and TRBJ2-1, with D unresolved. The germline V gene encodes CDR1 SEHNR and CDR2 FQNEAQ (reference sequence). This CDR3 is built from 15 residues. The V and J ends lost 5 bases and 3 bases respectively, with 14 bases between them. Written as DNA, the CDR3 is TGTGCCAGCAGCCCTTCCATCCTCATCTACAATGAGCAGTTCTTC. Amino acids: CASSPSILIYNEQFF.

A remark on this clonotype: Mismatch with germline at one junction end may stem from a read error. The chain uses TRBV9 and TRBJ2-4; 8 nucleotides line up with TRBD2. This CDR3 region has 14 residues. Looked up from germline, CDR1 is SGDLS and CDR2 is YYNGEE. The CDR3 DNA sequence: TGTGCCAGCAACGTAGGCGGGGGGTCACTGGAGCAGTACTTC. It encodes CASNVGGGSLEQYF.

The V and J genes are TRBV7-2 and TRBJ2-4; 8 bases match TRBD2. Germline values: CDR1 SGHTA, CDR2 FQGNSA. With V trimmed by 3 bases and J by 0 bases, 7 bases remained unmatched. There are 17 residues in the CDR3. The CDR3 region is CASSFYSGELAKNIQYF. DNA of the CDR3: TGTGCCAGCAGCTTTTATAGCGGGGAACTAGCCAAAAACATTCAGTACTTC.

In its sample, this clonotype was seen once. Just one base apart from a much larger clone, this may be a read error. CDR3 region: CASSQTGTSTSHEQYF. CDR3 in DNA: TGTGCCAGCAGCCAAACCGGGACTAGCACCTCACATGAGCAGTACTTC. The chain combines TRBV4-2 with TRBJ2-4; TRBD2 agrees at 9 bases. The germline CDR1 and CDR2 sequences are LGHNA and YNFKEQ. After removal of 2 bases from V and 13 bases from J, the junction contained 15 bases not matched to a gene. There are 16 residues in the CDR3.

The V and J genes are TRBV18 and TRBJ2-1, with 8 bases matching TRBD1. V lost 5 bases, J lost 5 bases, and 8 bases stayed unmatched. Germline V CDR1 and CDR2: KGHSH, LQKENI. The CDR3 runs 15 residues. CDR3 sequence reads: CASSSTGVLDNEQFF. CDR3 nucleotide sequence: TGTGCCAGCTCATCGACAGGGGTCCTGGACAATGAGCAGTTCTTC.

There are many counts of this clonotype. This chain links TRBV30 with TRBJ1-1; D is unresolved. Germline V lookup: CDR1 GTSNPN, CDR2 SVGIG (reference sequence). CDR3 length equals 12 residues. V was trimmed by 6 bases and J by 5 bases, leaving 13 bases between them. CDR3 sequence (DNA): TGTGCCTGCCTAGCAGTGAGTACTGAAGCTTTCTTT. This codes for CACLAVSTEAFF.

This clonotype was found a few times. This sequence joins TRBV10-3 and TRBJ2-5; D perhaps matches TRBD2 (6 bases). The CDR3 sequence is 14 residues long. The germline CDR1 and CDR2 sequences are ENHRY and SYGVKD. V dropped 3 bases and J dropped 7 bases, with 15 bases sitting between them. CDR3 sequence reads: CAISEEGRGGTQYF. CDR3 DNA: TGTGCCATCAGTGAAGAGGGGCGGGGCGGGACCCAGTACTTC.